This T cell receptor (beta chain) was recovered during a study of blood T cell repertoires in COVID-19. Study in general: COVID-19 samples, acute and convalescent, were from the United States, Italy and Spain. PBMCs, B-cell-depleted T cells, or T cells were the source of the cDNA or gDNA that made up the material.

Per the study methods: Reference gene primer amplification yielded estimated nucleated cell counts. Sequenced by immunoSEQ multiplex PCR; TCRdb stores in-frame clones only, minus some. V and J calls and clone size follow that table, whereas D and trimming were derived from the DNA. Of 200,000 to 250,000 clones in the sample, around 88% were seen once. The table lists this clone with a count of one. With 0 bases removed from V and 5 bases from J, the gap between germline ends came to 14 bases. The CDR3 runs to 15 residues. The germline V gene has CDR1 SGHTS and CDR2 YDEGEE. The specimen was peripheral blood. The sequence was collected from a man older than 75 with acute or convalescent COVID-19. The chain employs TRBV5-8 and TRBJ1-1; no clear D gene. This CDR3 reads CASSLAGRAATEAFF. The CDR3 coding sequence is TGTGCCAGCAGCTTGGCCGGGAGGGCTGCGACTGAAGCTTTCTTT.